This T cell receptor (beta chain) was found in a study of shared clonotypes between healthy human individuals. This CDR3 is 14 amino acids long. The germline CDR1 and CDR2 sequences are SGHRS and YFSETQ. The V gene lost 0 bases and the J gene lost 8 bases, with 12 bases spanning the gap. The table came from immunoSEQ multiplex PCR; TCRdb's copy has only in-frame clones and leaves some out. This sample yields some 2.1 million clones, of which about 95% are seen a single time; about 0.13% belongs to the top ten. V usage is TRBV5-1 and J usage is TRBJ2-1; possible D gene TRBD1, 6 bases. The sequenced sample was naive CD4+ T cells sorted from blood. Subset noted: CD45RA+ positively selected. The TCR comes from a man younger than 35 in good health. CDR3 region: CASSLVGGVDEQFF. In DNA form, the CDR3 reads TGCGCCAGCAGCTTGGTAGGGGGAGTGGATGAGCAGTTCTTC.